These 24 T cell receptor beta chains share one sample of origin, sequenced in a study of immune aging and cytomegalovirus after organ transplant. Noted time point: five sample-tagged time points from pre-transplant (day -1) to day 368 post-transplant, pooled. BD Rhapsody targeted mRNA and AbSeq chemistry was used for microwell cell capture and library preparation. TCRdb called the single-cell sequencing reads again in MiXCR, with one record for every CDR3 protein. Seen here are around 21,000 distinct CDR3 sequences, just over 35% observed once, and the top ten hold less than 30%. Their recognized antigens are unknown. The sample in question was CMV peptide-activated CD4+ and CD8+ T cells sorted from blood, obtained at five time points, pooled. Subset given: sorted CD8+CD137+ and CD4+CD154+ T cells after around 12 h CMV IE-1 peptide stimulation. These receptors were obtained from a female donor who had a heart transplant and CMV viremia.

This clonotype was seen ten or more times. The CDR3 bases are TGTGCCTCGAGGGGGTCGGCCTATGGCTACACCTTC. Translating gives CASRGSAYGYTF. The genes are TRBV2 and TRBJ1-2, with D possibly being TRBD1 (6 bases). V gave up 11 bases and J gave up 4 bases, with 14 bases separating them. The germline V gene has CDR1 SNHLY and CDR2 FYNNEI. This CDR3 contains 12 residues. The full variable domain, its missing parts supplied by reference TRBV2 and TRBJ1-2, is EPEVTQTPSHQVTQMGQEVILRCVPISNHLYFYWYRQILGQKVEFLVSFYNNEISEKSEIFDDQFSVERPDGSNFTLKIRSTKLEDSAMYFCASRGSAYGYTFGSGTRLTVV.

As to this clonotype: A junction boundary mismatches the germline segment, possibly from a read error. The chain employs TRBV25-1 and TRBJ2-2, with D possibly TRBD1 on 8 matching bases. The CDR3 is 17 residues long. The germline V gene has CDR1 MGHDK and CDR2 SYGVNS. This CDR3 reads CASSEWGGQGATGELFF. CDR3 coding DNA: TGTGCCAGCAGCGAATGGGGGGGCCAGGGGGCTACCGGGGAGCTGTTTTTT.

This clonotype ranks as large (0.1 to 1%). The CDR3 DNA is TGCAGTGCTAGAGGCTGGGGGGACTCCTACGAGCAGTACTTC. Amino acids: CSARGWGDSYEQYF. The chain combines TRBV20-1 with TRBJ2-7; weak D call: TRBD2 (6 bases). Between the trimmed V and J ends, which lost 1 base and 0 bases, there was a span of 10 bases. CDR3 size: 14 residues. In germline, CDR1 is DFQATT, CDR2 SNEGSKA (reference sequence).

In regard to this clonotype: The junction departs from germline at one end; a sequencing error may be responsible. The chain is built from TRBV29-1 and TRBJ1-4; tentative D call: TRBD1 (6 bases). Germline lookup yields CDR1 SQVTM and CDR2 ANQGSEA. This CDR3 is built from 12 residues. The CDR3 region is CSVGGGREKLFF. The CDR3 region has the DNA TGCAGCGTTGGCGGGGGGCGCGAAAAGCTGTTTTTT.

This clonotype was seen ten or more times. CDR3 sequence reads: CASSEAELAGNYEQYF. DNA for the CDR3: TGTGCCAGCAGTGAAGCGGAACTAGCGGGGAACTACGAGCAGTACTTC. The chain links TRBV2 to TRBJ2-7, with 10 bases fitting TRBD2. The V segment lost 0 bases and the J segment 3 bases; nucleotides outside the gene matches: 5. In germline, CDR1 is SNHLY, CDR2 FYNNEI. The CDR3 runs 16 residues.

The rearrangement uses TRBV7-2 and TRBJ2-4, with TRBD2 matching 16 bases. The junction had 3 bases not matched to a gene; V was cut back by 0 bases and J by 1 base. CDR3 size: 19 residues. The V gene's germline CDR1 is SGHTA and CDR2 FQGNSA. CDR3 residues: CASSLAGLAGGPAKNIQYF. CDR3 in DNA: TGTGCCAGCAGCTTAGCGGGACTAGCGGGAGGGCCGGCCAAAAACATTCAGTACTTC.

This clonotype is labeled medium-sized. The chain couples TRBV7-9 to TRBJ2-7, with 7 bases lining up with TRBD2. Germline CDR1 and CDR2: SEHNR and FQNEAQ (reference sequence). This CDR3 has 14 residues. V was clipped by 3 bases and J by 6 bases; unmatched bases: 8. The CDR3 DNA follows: TGTGCCAGCAGCTTGGCGGGAGTGGGGAGCGAGCAGTACTTC. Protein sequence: CASSLAGVGSEQYF.

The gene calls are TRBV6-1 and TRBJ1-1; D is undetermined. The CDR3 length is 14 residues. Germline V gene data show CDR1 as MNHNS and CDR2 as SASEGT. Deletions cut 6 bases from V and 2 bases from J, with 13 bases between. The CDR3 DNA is TGTGCCAGCAGCGATCCTCATCACAACACTGAAGCTTTCTTT. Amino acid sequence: CASSDPHHNTEAFF.

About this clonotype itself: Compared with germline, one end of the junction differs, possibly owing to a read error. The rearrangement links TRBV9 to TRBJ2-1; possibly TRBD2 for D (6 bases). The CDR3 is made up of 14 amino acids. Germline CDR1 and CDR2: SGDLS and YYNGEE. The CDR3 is CAGSAELAGNEQFF. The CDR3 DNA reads TGTGCCGGCAGCGCAGAACTAGCCGGGAATGAGCAATTCTTC.

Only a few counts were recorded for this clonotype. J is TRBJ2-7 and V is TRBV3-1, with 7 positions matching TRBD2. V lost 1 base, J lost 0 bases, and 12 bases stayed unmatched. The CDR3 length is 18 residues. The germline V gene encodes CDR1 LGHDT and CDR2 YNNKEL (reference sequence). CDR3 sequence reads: CASSQGPWGSGSSYEQYF. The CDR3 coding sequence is TGTGCCAGCAGCCAAGGCCCATGGGGTAGCGGGTCCTCCTACGAGCAGTACTTC.

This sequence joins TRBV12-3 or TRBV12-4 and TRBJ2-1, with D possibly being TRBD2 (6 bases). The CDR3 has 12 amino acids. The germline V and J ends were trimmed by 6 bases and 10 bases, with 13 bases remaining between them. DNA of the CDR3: TGTGCCAGCAGCAGAACTAGCCACGAGCAGTTCTTC. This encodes CASSRTSHEQFF.

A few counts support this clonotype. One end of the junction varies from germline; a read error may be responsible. In DNA form, the CDR3 reads TGTGCCGGCTCAGGCTGGACCCTCCAGACCCAGTACTTT. Its protein is CAGSGWTLQTQYF. The rearrangement uses TRBV6-2 or TRBV6-3 and TRBJ2-5, with D unresolved. The CDR3 runs 13 residues. Germline V gene sequence: CDR1 MNHEY, CDR2 SVGEGT.

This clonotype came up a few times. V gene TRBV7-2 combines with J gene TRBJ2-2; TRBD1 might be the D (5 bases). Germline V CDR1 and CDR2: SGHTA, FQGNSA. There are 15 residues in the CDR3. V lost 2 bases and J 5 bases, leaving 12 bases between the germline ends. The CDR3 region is CASSLSGSTTGELFF. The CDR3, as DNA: TGTGCCAGCAGCTTATCAGGGTCAACGACCGGGGAGCTGTTTTTT. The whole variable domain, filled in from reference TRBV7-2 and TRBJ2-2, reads GAGVSQSPSNKVTEKGKDVELRCDPISGHTALYWYRQSLGQGLEFLIYFQGNSAPDKSGLPSDRFSAERTGGSVSTLTIQRTQQEDSAVYLCASSLSGSTTGELFFGEGSRLTVL.

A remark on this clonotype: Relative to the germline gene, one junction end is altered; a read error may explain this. The CDR3 sequence is CASRTGRGGNRPQHF. The CDR3 region has the DNA TGTGCCAGCAGAACCGGACGGGGGGGCAATCGGCCCCAGCATTTT. This sequence joins TRBV6-6 and TRBJ1-5, with D possibly matching TRBD1 (6 bases). Looked up from germline, CDR1 is MNHNY and CDR2 is SVGAGI (reference sequence). The CDR3 length is 15 residues.

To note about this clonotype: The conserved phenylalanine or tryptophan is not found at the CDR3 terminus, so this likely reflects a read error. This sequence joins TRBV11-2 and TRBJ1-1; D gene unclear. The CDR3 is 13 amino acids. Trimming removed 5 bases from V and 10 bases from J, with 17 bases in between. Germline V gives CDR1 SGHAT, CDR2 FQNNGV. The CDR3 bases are TGTGCCAGCAGCACTAGGCAGGAACTAGTAGCTTTCTCT. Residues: CASSTRQELVAFS.

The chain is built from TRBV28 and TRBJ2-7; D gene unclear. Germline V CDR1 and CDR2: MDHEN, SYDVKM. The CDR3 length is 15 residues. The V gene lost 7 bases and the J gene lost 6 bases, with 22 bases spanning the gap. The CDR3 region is CASTEHSRRTFEQYF. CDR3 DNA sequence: TGTGCCAGCACCGAACATAGCAGGAGAACATTCGAGCAGTACTTC.

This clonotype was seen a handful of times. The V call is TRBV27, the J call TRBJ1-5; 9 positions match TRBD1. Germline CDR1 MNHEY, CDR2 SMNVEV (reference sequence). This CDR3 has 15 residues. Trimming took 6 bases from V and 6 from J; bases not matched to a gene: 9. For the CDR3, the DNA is TGTGCCAGCAGGTCCACAGGGGGCGGCGGTCAGCCCCAGCATTTT. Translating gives CASRSTGGGGQPQHF.

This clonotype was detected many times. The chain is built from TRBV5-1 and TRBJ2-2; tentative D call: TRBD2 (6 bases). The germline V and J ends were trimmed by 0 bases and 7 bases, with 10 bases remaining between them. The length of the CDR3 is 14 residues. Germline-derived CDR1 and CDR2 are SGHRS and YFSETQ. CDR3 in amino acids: CASSLDGGVGELFF. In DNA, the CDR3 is TGCGCCAGCAGCTTGGATGGAGGGGTCGGGGAGCTGTTTTTT.

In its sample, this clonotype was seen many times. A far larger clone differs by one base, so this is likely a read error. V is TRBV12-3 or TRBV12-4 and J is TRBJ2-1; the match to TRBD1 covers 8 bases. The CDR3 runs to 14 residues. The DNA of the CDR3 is TGTGCCAGCAGAAGGACAGGGTATTACAATGGGCAGTTCTTC. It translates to CASRRTGYYNGQFF.

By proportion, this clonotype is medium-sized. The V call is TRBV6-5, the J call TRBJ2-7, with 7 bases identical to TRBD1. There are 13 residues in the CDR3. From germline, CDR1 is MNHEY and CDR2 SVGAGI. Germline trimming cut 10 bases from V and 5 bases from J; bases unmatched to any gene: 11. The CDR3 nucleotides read TGTGCCATCCGGGACAGAACTTCCAACGAGCAGTACTTC. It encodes CAIRDRTSNEQYF.

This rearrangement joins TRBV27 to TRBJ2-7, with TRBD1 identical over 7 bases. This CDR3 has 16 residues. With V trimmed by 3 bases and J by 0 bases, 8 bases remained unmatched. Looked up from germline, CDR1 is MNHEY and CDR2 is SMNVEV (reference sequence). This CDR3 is CASSFRQGANSYEQYF. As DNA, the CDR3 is TGTGCCAGCAGTTTCCGACAGGGAGCGAACTCCTACGAGCAGTACTTC.

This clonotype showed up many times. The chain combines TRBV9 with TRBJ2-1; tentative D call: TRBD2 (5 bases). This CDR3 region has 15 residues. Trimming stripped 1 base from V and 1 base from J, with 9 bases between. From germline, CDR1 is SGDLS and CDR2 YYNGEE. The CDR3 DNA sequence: TGTGCCAGCAGCGTAACTAGTGGGTCCTACAATGAGCAGTTCTTC. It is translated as CASSVTSGSYNEQFF.

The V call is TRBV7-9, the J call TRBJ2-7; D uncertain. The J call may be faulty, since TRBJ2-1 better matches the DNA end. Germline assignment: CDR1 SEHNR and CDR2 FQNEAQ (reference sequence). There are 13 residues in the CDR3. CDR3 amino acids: CASSRVWSYEQFF. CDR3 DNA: TGTGCCAGCAGCCGAGTTTGGTCCTACGAGCAGTTCTTC.

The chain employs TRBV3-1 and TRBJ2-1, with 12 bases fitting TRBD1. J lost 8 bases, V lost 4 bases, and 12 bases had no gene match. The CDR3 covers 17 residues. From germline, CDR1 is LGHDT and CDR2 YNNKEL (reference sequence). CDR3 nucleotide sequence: TGTGCCAGCAGCCTAATCTACCCGGGACAGGGGGCCCATGAGCAGTTCTTC. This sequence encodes CASSLIYPGQGAHEQFF.